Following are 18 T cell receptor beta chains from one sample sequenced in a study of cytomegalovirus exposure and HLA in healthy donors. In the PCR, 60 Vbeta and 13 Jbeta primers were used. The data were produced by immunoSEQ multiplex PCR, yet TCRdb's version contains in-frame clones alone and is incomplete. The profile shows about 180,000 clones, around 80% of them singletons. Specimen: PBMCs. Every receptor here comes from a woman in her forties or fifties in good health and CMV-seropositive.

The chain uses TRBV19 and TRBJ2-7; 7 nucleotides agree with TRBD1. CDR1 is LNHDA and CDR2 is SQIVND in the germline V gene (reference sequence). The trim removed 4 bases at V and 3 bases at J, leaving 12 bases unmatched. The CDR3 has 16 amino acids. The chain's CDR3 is CASSTSHRDRYYEQYF. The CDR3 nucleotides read TGTGCCAGTAGTACTTCTCACCGGGACAGATACTACGAGCAGTACTTC.

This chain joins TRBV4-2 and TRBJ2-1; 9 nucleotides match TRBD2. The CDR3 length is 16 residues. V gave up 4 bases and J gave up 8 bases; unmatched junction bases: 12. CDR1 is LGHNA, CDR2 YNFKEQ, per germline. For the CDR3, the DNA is TGTGCCAGCAGCCCAAAAGGGCTAGCGGGAATCGATGAGCAGTTCTTC. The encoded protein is CASSPKGLAGIDEQFF.

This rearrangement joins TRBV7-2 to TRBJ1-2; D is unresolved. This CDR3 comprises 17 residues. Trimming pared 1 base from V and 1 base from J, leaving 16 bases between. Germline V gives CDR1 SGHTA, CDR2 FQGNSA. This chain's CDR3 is CASSLGSSTPLNYGYTF. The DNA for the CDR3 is TGTGCCAGCAGCTTAGGTAGCAGCACTCCCCTTAACTATGGCTACACCTTC.

The CDR3 is CASSFRPGGYSYEQYF. DNA for the CDR3: TGTGCCAGCAGTTTTCGGCCAGGGGGTTACTCCTACGAGCAGTACTTC. The gene calls are TRBV28 and TRBJ2-7, with 7 bases matching TRBD1. V was clipped by 3 bases and J by 0 bases; unmatched bases: 8. Germline V gene lookup returns CDR1 MDHEN and CDR2 SYDVKM. The CDR3 length is 16 residues.

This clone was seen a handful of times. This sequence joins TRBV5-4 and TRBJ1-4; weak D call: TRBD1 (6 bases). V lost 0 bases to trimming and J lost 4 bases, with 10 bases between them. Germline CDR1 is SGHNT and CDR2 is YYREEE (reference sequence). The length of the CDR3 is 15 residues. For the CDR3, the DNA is TGTGCCAGCAGCTTGGGGACAGAGATTAATGAAAAACTGTTTTTT. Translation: CASSLGTEINEKLFF.

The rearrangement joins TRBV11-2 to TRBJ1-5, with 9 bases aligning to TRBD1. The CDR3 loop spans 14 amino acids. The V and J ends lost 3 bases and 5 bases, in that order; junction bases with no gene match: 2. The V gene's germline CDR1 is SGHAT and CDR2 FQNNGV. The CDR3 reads CASSLDRGYQPQHF. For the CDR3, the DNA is TGTGCCAGCAGCTTGGACAGGGGTTATCAGCCCCAGCATTTT.

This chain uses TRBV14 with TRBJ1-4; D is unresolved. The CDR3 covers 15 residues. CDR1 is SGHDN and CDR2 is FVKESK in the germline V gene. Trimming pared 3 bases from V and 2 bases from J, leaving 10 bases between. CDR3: CASSHLDPTNEKLFF. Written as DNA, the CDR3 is TGTGCCAGCAGCCATTTAGATCCGACTAATGAAAAACTGTTTTTT.

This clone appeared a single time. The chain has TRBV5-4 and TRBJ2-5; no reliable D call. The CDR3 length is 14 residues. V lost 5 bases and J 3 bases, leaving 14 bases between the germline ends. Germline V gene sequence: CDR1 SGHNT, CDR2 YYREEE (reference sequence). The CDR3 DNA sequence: TGTGCCAGCAGGCGACGAGGTTTTAAAGAGACCCAGTACTTC. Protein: CASRRRGFKETQYF.

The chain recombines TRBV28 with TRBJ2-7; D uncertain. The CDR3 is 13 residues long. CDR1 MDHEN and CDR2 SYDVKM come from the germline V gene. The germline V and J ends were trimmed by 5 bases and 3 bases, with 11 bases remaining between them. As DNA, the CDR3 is TGTGCCAGCAGTCCATCCCCCGGCTACGAGCAGTACTTC. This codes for CASSPSPGYEQYF.

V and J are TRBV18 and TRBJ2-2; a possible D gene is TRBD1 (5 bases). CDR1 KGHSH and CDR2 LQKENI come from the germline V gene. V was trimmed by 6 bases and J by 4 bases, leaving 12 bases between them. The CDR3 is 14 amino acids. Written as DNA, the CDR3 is TGTGCCAGCTCTACCTTCGACAGCACCGGGGAGCTGTTTTTT. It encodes CASSTFDSTGELFF.

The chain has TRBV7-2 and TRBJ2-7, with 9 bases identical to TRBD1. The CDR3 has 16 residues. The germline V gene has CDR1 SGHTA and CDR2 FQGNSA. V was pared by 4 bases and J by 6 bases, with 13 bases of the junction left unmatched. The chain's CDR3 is CASSSQGAPTLSEQYF. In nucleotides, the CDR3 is TGTGCCAGCAGCTCACAGGGGGCGCCGACTTTATCCGAGCAGTACTTC.

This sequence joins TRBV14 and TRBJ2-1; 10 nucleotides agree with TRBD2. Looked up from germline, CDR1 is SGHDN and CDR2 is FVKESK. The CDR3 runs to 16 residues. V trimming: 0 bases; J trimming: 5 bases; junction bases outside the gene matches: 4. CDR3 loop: CASSQDASGRDNEQFF. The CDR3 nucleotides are TGTGCCAGCAGCCAAGATGCGAGCGGGAGGGACAATGAGCAGTTCTTC. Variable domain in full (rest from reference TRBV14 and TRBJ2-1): EAGVTQFPSHSVIEKGQTVTLRCDPISGHDNLYWYRRVMGKEIKFLLHFVKESKQDESGMPNNRFLAERTGGTYSTLKVQPAELEDSGVYFCASSQDASGRDNEQFFGPGTRLTVL.

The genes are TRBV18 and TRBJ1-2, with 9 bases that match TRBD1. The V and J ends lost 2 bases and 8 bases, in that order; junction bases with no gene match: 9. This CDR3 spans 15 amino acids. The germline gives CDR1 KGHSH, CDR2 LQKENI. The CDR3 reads CASSPGLQGAEGYTF. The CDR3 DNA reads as TGTGCCAGCTCACCAGGGTTACAGGGGGCGGAAGGCTACACCTTC.

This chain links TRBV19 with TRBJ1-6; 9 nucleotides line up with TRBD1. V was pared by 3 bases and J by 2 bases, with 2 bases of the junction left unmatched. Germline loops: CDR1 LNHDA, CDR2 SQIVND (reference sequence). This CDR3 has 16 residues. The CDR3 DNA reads TGTGCCAGTAGTATGGGGACAGGGACCTATAATTCACCCCTCCACTTT. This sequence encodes CASSMGTGTYNSPLHF.

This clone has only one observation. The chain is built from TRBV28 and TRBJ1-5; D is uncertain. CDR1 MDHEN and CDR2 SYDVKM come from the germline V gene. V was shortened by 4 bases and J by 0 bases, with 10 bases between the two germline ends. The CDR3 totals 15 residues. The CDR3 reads CASSSPPISNQPQHF. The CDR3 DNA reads TGTGCCAGCAGTTCCCCTCCTATTAGCAATCAGCCCCAGCATTTT.

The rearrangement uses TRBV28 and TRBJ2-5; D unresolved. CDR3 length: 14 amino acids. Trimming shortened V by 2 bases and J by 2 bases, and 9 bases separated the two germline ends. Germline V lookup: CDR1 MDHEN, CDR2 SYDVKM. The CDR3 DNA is TGTGCCAGCAGTTTAAGGCTAGGACAAGAGACCCAGTACTTC. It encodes CASSLRLGQETQYF.

CDR3 in amino acids: CASSVGGTGGEGNQPQHF. Here the CDR3 DNA reads TGTGCCAGCAGCGTAGGGGGAACAGGGGGAGAGGGCAATCAGCCCCAGCATTTT. The V call is TRBV7-2, the J call TRBJ1-5; 8 nucleotides match TRBD1. V gave up 5 bases and J gave up 2 bases; unmatched junction bases: 14. The CDR3 contains 18 residues. Looked up from germline, CDR1 is SGHTA and CDR2 is FQGNSA.

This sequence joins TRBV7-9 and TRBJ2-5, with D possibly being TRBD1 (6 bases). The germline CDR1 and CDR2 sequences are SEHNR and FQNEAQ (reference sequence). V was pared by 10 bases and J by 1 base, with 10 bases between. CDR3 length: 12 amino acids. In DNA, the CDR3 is TGTGCCATCGCAGGGGCCCAAGAGACCCAGTACTTC. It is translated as CAIAGAQETQYF.